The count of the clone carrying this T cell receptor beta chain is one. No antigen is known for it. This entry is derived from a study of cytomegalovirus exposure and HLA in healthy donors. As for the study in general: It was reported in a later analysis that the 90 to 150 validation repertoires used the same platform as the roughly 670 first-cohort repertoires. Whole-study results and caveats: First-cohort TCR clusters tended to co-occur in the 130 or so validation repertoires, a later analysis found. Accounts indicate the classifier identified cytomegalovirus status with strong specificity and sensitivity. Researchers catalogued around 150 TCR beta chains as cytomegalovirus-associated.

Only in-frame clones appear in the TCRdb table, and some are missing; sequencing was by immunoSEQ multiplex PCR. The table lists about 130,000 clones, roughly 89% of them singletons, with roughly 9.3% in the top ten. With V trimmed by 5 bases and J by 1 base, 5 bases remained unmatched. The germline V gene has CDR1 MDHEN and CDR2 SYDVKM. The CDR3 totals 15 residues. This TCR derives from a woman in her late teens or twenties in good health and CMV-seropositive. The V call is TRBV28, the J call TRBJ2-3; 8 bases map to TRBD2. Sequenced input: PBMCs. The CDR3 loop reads CASSERRGGTDTQYF. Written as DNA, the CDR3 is TGTGCCAGCAGTGAGCGGCGGGGGGGCACAGATACGCAGTATTTT.